The entry below describes one T cell receptor beta chain. This sample is drawn from a study of blood T cell repertoires in COVID-19. Study background: Spain, Italy and the United States supplied samples that represented acute and convalescent COVID-19.

As handled by the study authors: Amplification of reference gene primers was used by the study to estimate nucleated cell counts. The repertoire was sequenced with immunoSEQ multiplex PCR; TCRdb's copy has only in-frame clones and lacks some. Clonal size and the V and J genes are those of that table, whereas D and trimming came from the DNA. The sample lists some 160,000 clones; 86% were seen once. The sample comprised peripheral blood. The source is a woman aged 70 to 79 with acute or convalescent COVID-19.

The CDR3 nucleotides read TGTGCCAGCAGCTTAGGGGGAGGTAGGGGGCTTCAGTACTTC. Protein sequence: CASSLGGGRGLQYF. The rearrangement joins TRBV7-2 to TRBJ2-4; D perhaps matches TRBD1 (7 bases). This CDR3 has 14 residues. Germline lookup yields CDR1 SGHTA and CDR2 FQGNSA. Between the trimmed V and J ends, which lost 1 base and 11 bases, there was a span of 15 bases.